The sample holds one count of the clone carrying this T cell receptor (beta chain). The antigen is not known. This CDR3 spans 15 amino acids. Trimming left V 1 base short and J 5 bases short, with 13 bases between. Looked up from germline, CDR1 is SEHNR and CDR2 is FQNEAQ (reference sequence). The sample originates from a study of cytomegalovirus exposure and HLA in healthy donors. Regarding the study as a whole: Previously analyzed data showed that most TCR beta V segments were productive at a frequency of about 90% or about 30%.

PCR was performed using 60 Vbeta and 13 Jbeta primers. The assay was immunoSEQ multiplex PCR, and TCRdb's table has in-frame clones only and misses some. The repertoire holds about 130,000 clones, with about three quarters as singletons. The sequence came from a woman aged 55-69 years in good health and CMV-seropositive. Material for sequencing was PBMCs. This chain links TRBV7-9 with TRBJ2-3, with D possibly matching TRBD2 (7 bases). The CDR3, as DNA: TGTGCCAGCAGCTTAGGTGGGGGGGCCAGAGATACGCAGTATTTT. Its protein product is CASSLGGGARDTQYF.